The present T cell receptor (beta chain) was sequenced within a study of CD8 T cells in Susac syndrome (dated by TCRdb to about 2019). Describing the broader study: Among the Susac syndrome patients who were sequenced, clinically active disease was present in over 5 and clinical remission was observed in fewer than 10. At the time of blood withdrawal, Susac syndrome patients were either therapy-naive, taking corticosteroids (with some also receiving IVIg), or on IVIg alone. Repertoire sequencing was used to test whether CD8+ T cell activation and differentiation in Susac syndrome was antigen driven. Clonality of the CD8+ T cell repertoire was compared between roughly twelve healthy donors, about 14 Susac syndrome patients and some 15 multiple sclerosis patients. General conclusions and limits of the study: Approximately 17 and five Susac-specific public clones were found in the total CD8+ and CD8+ TEMRA repertoires, respectively. CD8+ repertoires in Susac syndrome showed clonal expansion, which was highest in CD8+ TEMRA cells and was greater in clinically active patients than in remitting patients. The number of individuals in the TCR sequencing and HLA analysis was recognized as being relatively small.

Points on this clonotype: Its target antigen remains unknown. Per-base quality was not reported, and no clone a single base away is much larger than it.

RNA was extracted with the RNeasy kit and about 0.5 to 1 ug was reverse transcribed using random hexamers. TCR beta CDR3 regions were amplified with the immunoSEQ multiplex PCR assay covering 54 Vbeta and 13 Jbeta segments. Bias from PCR amplification was corrected by using a synthetic template baseline for primer optimization and for computational correction. The original methods were these. Reads were annotated to V, D and J genes per IMGT and analyzed with immunoSEQ Analyzer, keeping only productive sequences. Clonality was computed as one minus Shannon entropy normalized by log2 of the number of productive unique sequences. For each patient and control, public and private clones were evaluated within the 100 most prevalent clones. Clones were defined as Susac-specific when absent from the healthy and MS cohorts, from roughly 1,000 published viral clones and from other ImmuneACCESS disease sequences. TCRdb reprocessing: public reads trimmed at Q25 with fastp, clones called with MiXCR, in-frame beta chains kept. Records with the same CDR3 protein are collapsed into one entry carrying the most frequent genes and DNA. In this record, the V and J calls reflect TCRdb's handling and not the investigators' own analysis. The sample yields 100,000 to 110,000 distinct CDR3 sequences; 95% were counted once. The ten largest account for 0.3% of the sample.

Peripheral blood CD8+ and CD4+ T cells from healthy donors, Susac syndrome patients and multiple sclerosis patients were profiled using high-throughput TCR beta sequencing. The Susac syndrome patients fulfilled recently defined diagnostic criteria for either definite or probable disease. Bulk CD8+ and CD4+ T cells were purified by magnetic negative isolation, whereas CD8+ TEMRA cells were enriched by FACS. Blood was drawn into EDTA tubes, processed within 24 hours, and PBMCs were isolated by density gradient centrifugation. PBMCs intended for TCR sequencing were cryopreserved in liquid nitrogen and thawed later in a water bath at 37 degrees C. Purity of sorted or isolated CD4+, CD8+ and CD8+ TEMRA cells was at least 90%. Taken from cysteine to phenylalanine, the CDR3 has 13 residues. Only the CDR3 portion is preserved as DNA: 39 bases, with reading frame beginning at the first base. Trimming removed 6 bases from V and 0 bases from J, leaving 10 bases between the germline ends. The germline V gene yields SQVTM for CDR1 and ANQGSEA for CDR2.

The source of this sequence is a human donor with Susac syndrome. Sequencing was carried out using CD8+ T cells from PBMCs. This chain is built from TRBV29-1 and TRBJ2-3; 5 matching bases give a weak D call of TRBD1. The DNA sequence reads TGCAGCGTCACAGGCCGTAGCACAGATACGCAGTATTTT. The translation is CSVTGRSTDTQYF.